The TCR beta chain under discussion was sequenced for a study of Graves' ophthalmopathy and Graves' hyperthyroidism. This clonotype was observed a few times. Antigen: not known. CDR3 length equals 17 residues. Germline V gene data show CDR1 as MGHRA and CDR2 as YSYEKL. V lost 1 base, J lost 3 bases, and 15 bases lay in between. Amplified material comprised TCR beta CDR3 regions derived from RNA transcripts. The authors performed first-round RT-PCR with HTBI primers and then a second-round multiplex PCR. Via MiXCR, TCRdb re-called the multiplex PCR reads, giving one row per CDR3 protein. Of more than 300,000 distinct CDR3 sequences listed, roughly 17% are singletons. Hyperthyroidism patients, all newly diagnosed, had under 2 months' duration and ages of 18 to 65. The authors diagnosed from clinical symptoms, serum thyroxine, TRAb, thyroid ultrasound and orbital computed tomography. Study-wide results and limits: The blood repertoire also included most expanded thyroid clonotypes above 0.001 frequency.

Sequencing was performed on peripheral blood. This chain uses TRBV4-1 with TRBJ1-4; D may be TRBD1 (6 bases). The origin of this receptor is an adult woman with stable Graves' hyperthyroidism. The CDR3 spells CASSQGGGLRANEKLFF. The DNA of the CDR3 is TGCGCCAGCAGCCAAGGTGGGGGCTTAAGGGCTAATGAAAAACTGTTTTTT.